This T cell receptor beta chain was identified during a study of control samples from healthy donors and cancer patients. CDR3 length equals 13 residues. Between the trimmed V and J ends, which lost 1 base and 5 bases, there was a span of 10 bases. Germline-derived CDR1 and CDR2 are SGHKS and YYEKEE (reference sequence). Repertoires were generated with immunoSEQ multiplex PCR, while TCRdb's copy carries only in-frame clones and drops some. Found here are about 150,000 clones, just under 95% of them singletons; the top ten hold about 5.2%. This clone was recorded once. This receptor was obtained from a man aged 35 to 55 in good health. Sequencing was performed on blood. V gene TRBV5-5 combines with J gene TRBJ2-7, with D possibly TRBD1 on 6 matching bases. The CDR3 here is CASSLHRQDEQYF. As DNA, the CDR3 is TGTGCCAGCAGCTTGCACCGACAGGACGAGCAGTACTTC.